This entry lists 14 T cell receptor beta chains sequenced from one sample in a study of identical twins. One entry per CDR3 protein, called by TCRdb with MiXCR from the 5' RACE reads. Here the sample spans under 350,000 distinct CDR3 sequences, 7.5% to 9.5% being singletons. The data also belong to a second study, concerning yellow fever vaccine responses in identical twins.

The specimen was CD8+ T cells sorted from blood. The receptors come from a woman under 30 in good health.

This clonotype was detected only a few times. The chain links TRBV2 to TRBJ2-5, with D possibly being TRBD2 (6 bases). The CDR3 has 14 amino acids. The germline CDR1 and CDR2 sequences are SNHLY and FYNNEI. The V end was cut by 4 bases, the J end by 5 bases, with 14 bases between. For the CDR3, the DNA is TGTGCCAGCAGTGGGAGGCGGGACGAGGAGACCCAGTACTTC. Translation gives CASSGRRDEETQYF.

A few counts support this clonotype. The chain uses TRBV10-3 and TRBJ2-7; 9 nucleotides agree with TRBD1. V was pared by 3 bases and J by 3 bases, with 12 bases of the junction left unmatched. CDR1 and CDR2 (germline): ENHRY, SYGVKD. There are 17 residues in the CDR3. CDR3 sequence (DNA): TGTGCCATCAGTGACCGTGGGGGGGGACAGGGCATCTACGAGCAGTACTTC. Amino acids: CAISDRGGGQGIYEQYF.

This clonotype was picked up many times. The J gene is TRBJ1-5, the V gene TRBV5-1; 10 nucleotides match TRBD1. V dropped 3 bases and J dropped 5; count of bases not matched to a gene: 2. CDR1 and CDR2 (germline): SGHRS, YFSETQ. The CDR3 extends over 14 amino acids. CDR3: CASSWTGGDQPQHF. In DNA, the CDR3 is TGCGCCAGCAGCTGGACAGGGGGAGATCAGCCCCAGCATTTT.

In this sample, this clonotype turned up a few times. The chain has TRBV4-2 and TRBJ2-7, with 10 bases aligning to TRBD2. Unmatched junction bases numbered 4, after V lost 4 bases and J lost 4 bases. The germline V gene encodes CDR1 LGHNA and CDR2 YNFKEQ. This CDR3 spans 14 amino acids. CDR3 sequence (DNA): TGTGCCAGCAGCCCCGGACTAGCGGAATACGAGCAGTACTTC. Translated: CASSPGLAEYEQYF.

V usage is TRBV11-2 and J usage is TRBJ2-2, with D possibly TRBD2 on 6 matching bases. The CDR3 totals 20 residues. Per the germline V gene, CDR1 is SGHAT and CDR2 is FQNNGV. V lost 4 bases to trimming and J lost 3 bases, with 27 bases between them. In nucleotides, the CDR3 is TGTGCCAGCAGCTCGCCCTCGGGGGTACTATTGGCGGACCACACCGGGGAGCTGTTTTTT. Protein product: CASSSPSGVLLADHTGELFF.

The chain uses TRBV12-3 or TRBV12-4 and TRBJ1-1; D not certain. Trimming took off 3 bases at V and 0 bases at J, with 8 bases between the two ends. The CDR3 has 14 residues. DNA for the CDR3: TGTGCCAGCAGTTTCGGGCTTATGAACACTGAAGCTTTCTTT. Translated, it gives CASSFGLMNTEAFF.

V and J are TRBV30 and TRBJ2-2; D is unresolved. Germline V gives CDR1 GTSNPN, CDR2 SVGIG (reference sequence). This CDR3 has 15 amino acids. Trimming removed 1 base at V and 7 bases at J, with 16 bases between. CDR3 sequence reads: CAWSGAVMTVGELFF. The CDR3 DNA reads TGTGCCTGGAGTGGAGCCGTAATGACCGTCGGGGAGCTGTTTTTT.

A few counts support this clonotype. The genes are TRBV4-3 and TRBJ2-7; no definite D call. The germline V gene has CDR1 LGHNA and CDR2 YSLEER. CDR3 length equals 16 residues. Trimming took 0 bases from V and 1 from J, leaving 13 bases between them. The CDR3 sequence is CASSQDRVGVSYEQYF. The CDR3 bases are TGCGCCAGCAGCCAAGATAGGGTTGGGGTTTCCTACGAGCAGTACTTC.

In this sample, this clonotype turned up a few times. The rearrangement joins TRBV12-3 or TRBV12-4 to TRBJ2-7; unclear D gene. This CDR3 has 13 residues. V was trimmed by 6 bases and J by 5 bases, leaving 14 bases between them. This CDR3 reads CASSNNIRDEQYF. The CDR3 region has the DNA TGTGCCAGCAGCAATAACATAAGGGACGAGCAGTACTTC.

This clonotype was detected a few times. The V call is TRBV6-1, the J call TRBJ2-5; D is undetermined. The CDR3 runs 14 residues. Trimming took off 4 bases at V and 8 bases at J, with 17 bases between the two ends. The germline V gene has CDR1 MNHNS and CDR2 SASEGT. For the CDR3, the DNA is TGTGCCAGCAGTGGAACAGCCCCGCGTTTAACCCAGTACTTC. Translating it yields CASSGTAPRLTQYF.

This clonotype was observed a few times. The rearrangement uses TRBV7-9 and TRBJ1-2; D uncertain. CDR1 SEHNR and CDR2 FQNEAQ come from the germline V gene (reference sequence). V was shortened by 1 base and J by 0 bases, with 6 bases between the two germline ends. CDR3 length: 14 residues. The CDR3 is CASSLGSPNYGYTF. The CDR3 nucleotides are TGTGCCAGCAGCTTAGGGTCCCCTAACTATGGCTACACCTTC.

This clonotype was seen repeatedly, ten times or more. This chain connects TRBV29-1 to TRBJ2-7; D might be TRBD2 (6 bases). From germline, CDR1 is SQVTM and CDR2 ANQGSEA. The V end was cut by 3 bases, the J end by 2 bases, with 11 bases between. The CDR3 is 13 residues long. CDR3 DNA sequence: TGCAGCGTTGAGTCTGGCGGGGCCTACGAGCAGTACTTC. This codes for CSVESGGAYEQYF.

Written as DNA, the CDR3 is TGCAGTGCTCCCCGGACAGGCGATATAGATACGCAGTATTTT. Amino acid sequence: CSAPRTGDIDTQYF. The gene calls are TRBV20-1 and TRBJ2-3, with TRBD1 matching 7 bases. CDR1 is DFQATT, CDR2 SNEGSKA, per germline (reference sequence). The ends lost 5 bases at V and 5 bases at J; junction bases unmatched: 10. The CDR3 is made up of 14 amino acids.

This chain connects TRBV4-3 to TRBJ2-2; 9 positions match TRBD2. The CDR3 runs to 17 residues. Per germline, CDR1 LGHNA and CDR2 YSLEER. After removal of 3 bases from V and 9 bases from J, the junction contained 14 bases not matched to a gene. In DNA form, the CDR3 reads TGCGCCAGCAGCCATGTAGCGGGAGAAGGAGGGGGACGGGAGCTGTTTTTT. Protein: CASSHVAGEGGGRELFF.